What follows describes a single TCR beta chain. The data are from a study of blood T cell repertoires in COVID-19. Germline lookup yields CDR1 SGHTA and CDR2 FQGTGA. The CDR3 has 14 amino acids. J gave up 3 bases and V 5 bases, and 3 bases lay outside the gene matches. Sequencing was performed with immunoSEQ multiplex PCR; in TCRdb, only in-frame clones are kept and a portion is missing. This table holds 350,000 or so clones, 88% found once. The chain couples TRBV7-3 to TRBJ2-3; 9 bases agree with TRBD2. The sample was PBMCs or T cells enriched from blood (not recorded which). The origin of this receptor is a woman under 40 who had been exposed to COVID-19. Here the CDR3 reads CASSRTSGTDTQYF. The CDR3, as DNA: TGTGCCAGCAGCCGTACTAGCGGGACAGATACGCAGTATTTT.